This TCR beta chain was observed in a study of cytomegalovirus exposure and HLA in healthy donors. About the study: HLA-typed donors were the source of about 90 million unique TCRs held in an early data release.

General study points: An observed cluster of highly shared sequence variants was recorded as a likely sequencing artifact. Analyzed later, most CMV-associated TCR beta chains appeared HLA-restricted. Within an earlier analysis, most TCR beta V segments proved productive either about 90% or about 30% of the time.

Note on this clone: Its target is not known.

This PCR relied on a set of 60 Vbeta primers and 13 Jbeta primers. Clones were sequenced by immunoSEQ multiplex PCR, and TCRdb holds only the in-frame ones, with some missing. The top ten hold around 2.3% of the sample, which has about 150,000 clones, 70% to 85% seen once. This CDR3 spans 18 amino acids. The V gene's germline CDR1 is MDHEN and CDR2 SYDVKM. The J segment lost 5 bases and the V segment lost 10 bases, leaving 24 bases of the junction unmatched. The sequence was obtained from a man aged 25-45 years in good health and CMV-seronegative. The chain employs TRBV28 and TRBJ2-5, with 8 bases fitting TRBD1. The sequenced sample was PBMCs. CDR3 loop: CATQGIRTGKAIRETQYF. Here the CDR3 DNA reads TGTGCCACCCAAGGTATAAGGACAGGGAAGGCGATTAGGGAGACCCAGTACTTC. Complete variable domain (other parts from reference TRBV28 and TRBJ2-5): DVKVTQSSRYLVKRTGEKVFLECVQDMDHENMFWYRQDPGLGLRLIYFSYDVKMKEKGDIPEGYSVSREKKERFSLILESASTNQTSMYLCATQGIRTGKAIRETQYFGPGTRLLVL.